This T cell receptor (beta chain) was documented in a study of cytomegalovirus exposure and HLA in healthy donors. The study's findings and limits: Rates of TCR association differed by HLA locus in a later analysis, with DRB1 highest and HLA-C lowest. Versus the roughly 700-donor mean, an Asian-associated ancestry cluster reportedly showed fewer N-insertions in a later analysis. Later analysis suggested most CMV-associated TCR beta chains were HLA-restricted.

The study ran its PCR with 60 Vbeta and 13 Jbeta primers. The assay was immunoSEQ multiplex PCR, and TCRdb's table has in-frame clones only and misses some. The data show about 270,000 clones, roughly 70% seen once. This clone has a single count. The antigen is undetermined. This TCR was recovered from a female donor in good health and CMV-seronegative. The specimen sequenced was PBMCs.

The CDR3, as DNA: TGTGCAACGGGAGAACGTAACAATGAGCAGTTCTTC. It translates to CATGERNNEQFF. The rearrangement uses TRBV27 and TRBJ2-1, with D possibly being TRBD2 (6 bases). The germline V gene encodes CDR1 MNHEY and CDR2 SMNVEV (reference sequence). The CDR3 extends over 12 amino acids.